This T cell receptor (beta chain) is drawn from a study of monozygotic twins with inflammatory bowel disease. Each CDR3 protein gets one entry in TCRdb, which reprocessed the 5' RACE reads and gives no DNA. Seen in this sample are about 43,000 distinct CDR3 sequences; the ten most common clones hold less than 6.5%. This TCR was recovered from a human donor with ulcerative colitis or Crohn's disease, or a healthy co-twin of an affected twin (not recorded which). The sample taken for sequencing was blood.

The CDR3 protein is CASSGEAYEQYF. This chain links TRBV19 with TRBJ2-7; as DNA is missing, the TRBD2 call by TCRdb cannot be tested. CDR3 length: 12 amino acids. Per the germline V gene, CDR1 is LNHDA and CDR2 is SQIVND (reference sequence).